Included here is one TCR beta chain sequence, with context. Its target is not known. The sample belongs to a study of vaccination and CD4 T cells after COVID-19. Study results and limitations: Relatively small numbers of convalescent patients were studied, with no early post-infection timepoints included. Spike mono-reactive clones accounted for 304 of the 307 vaccine-specific clones found in convalescent patients.

The Oncomine TCR Beta short-read assay was applied to DNA of cultured CD4+ T cells. Cultures of CD4+ T cells served as the source for extracting genomic DNA. In TCRdb, the PCR reads were re-called with MiXCR into one record per CDR3 protein. Among about 25,000 distinct CDR3 sequences listed, roughly 31% were seen once. The CDR3 totals 16 residues. V lost 0 bases and J lost 3; bases outside the gene matches: 6. Germline-derived CDR1 and CDR2 are MRHNA and SNTAGT. Time point denoted: late sampling 161 to 241 days after vaccination in three convalescent patients. The treatment is: roughly 11-day PBMC culture with coronavirus spike peptide pools or control peptides (ViraFEST assay). The ViraFEST method relied on peptide pools to expand antigen-specific T cells, followed by TCR sequencing.

The TCR comes from a human donor who had recovered from COVID-19. Source: CD4+ T cells from blood, cultured in vitro, taken about 7 months after SARS-CoV-2 vaccination. The chain employs TRBV6-4 and TRBJ2-3; the match to TRBD2 covers 7 bases. The CDR3 here is CASSDSEDGGTDTQYF. Here the CDR3 DNA reads TGTGCCAGCAGTGACTCCGAGGACGGGGGGACAGATACGCAGTATTTT.